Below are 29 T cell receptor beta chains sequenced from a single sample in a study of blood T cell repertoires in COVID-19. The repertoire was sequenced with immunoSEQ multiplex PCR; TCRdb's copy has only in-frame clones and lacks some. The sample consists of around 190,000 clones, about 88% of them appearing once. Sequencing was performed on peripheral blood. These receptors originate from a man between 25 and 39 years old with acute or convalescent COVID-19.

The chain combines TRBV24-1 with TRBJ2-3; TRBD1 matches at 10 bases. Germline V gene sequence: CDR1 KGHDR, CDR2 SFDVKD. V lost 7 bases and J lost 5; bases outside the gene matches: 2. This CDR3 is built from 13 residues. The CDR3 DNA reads TGTGCCACCAGGCGGGACAGGGGAGATACGCAGTATTTT. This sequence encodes CATRRDRGDTQYF.

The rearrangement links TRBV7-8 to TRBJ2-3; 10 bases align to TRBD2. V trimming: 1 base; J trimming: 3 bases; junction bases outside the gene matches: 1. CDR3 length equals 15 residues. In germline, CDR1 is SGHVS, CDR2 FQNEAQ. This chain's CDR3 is CASSLERGGTDTQYF. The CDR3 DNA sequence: TGTGCCAGCAGCTTAGAGCGGGGGGGTACAGATACGCAGTATTTT.

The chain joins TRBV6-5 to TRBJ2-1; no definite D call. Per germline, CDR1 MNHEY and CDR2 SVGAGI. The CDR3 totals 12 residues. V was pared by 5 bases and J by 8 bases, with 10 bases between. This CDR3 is CASSPHSDEQFF. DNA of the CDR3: TGTGCCAGCAGTCCCCACTCGGATGAGCAGTTCTTC.

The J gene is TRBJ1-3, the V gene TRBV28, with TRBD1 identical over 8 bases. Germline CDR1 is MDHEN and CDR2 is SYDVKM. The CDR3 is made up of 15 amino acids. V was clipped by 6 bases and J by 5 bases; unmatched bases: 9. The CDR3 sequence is CASSLRGHKRNTIYF. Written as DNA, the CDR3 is TGTGCCAGCAGCCTCAGGGGGCATAAGAGAAACACCATATATTTT.

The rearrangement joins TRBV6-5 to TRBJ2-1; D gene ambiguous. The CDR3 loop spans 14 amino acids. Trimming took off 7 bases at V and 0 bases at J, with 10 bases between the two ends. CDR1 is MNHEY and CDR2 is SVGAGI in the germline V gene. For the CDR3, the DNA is TGTGCCAGCACGGGTCGGAGCTCCTACAATGAGCAGTTCTTC. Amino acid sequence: CASTGRSSYNEQFF.

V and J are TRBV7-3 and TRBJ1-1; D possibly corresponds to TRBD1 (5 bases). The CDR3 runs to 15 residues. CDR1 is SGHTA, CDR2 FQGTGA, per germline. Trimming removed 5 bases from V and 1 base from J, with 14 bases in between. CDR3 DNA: TGTGCCAGCAGCCGGTATGGGGGAGGGAACACTGAAGCTTTCTTT. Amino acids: CASSRYGGGNTEAFF.

The CDR3 DNA sequence: TGTGCCAGCAGAGGATGGCAGGGGGTTCAGTACTTC. Translating gives CASRGWQGVQYF. The genes are TRBV2 and TRBJ2-7; 7 bases are a match to TRBD1. V lost 6 bases, J lost 10 bases, and 9 bases stayed unmatched. The CDR3 loop spans 12 amino acids. Per the germline V gene, CDR1 is SNHLY and CDR2 is FYNNEI.

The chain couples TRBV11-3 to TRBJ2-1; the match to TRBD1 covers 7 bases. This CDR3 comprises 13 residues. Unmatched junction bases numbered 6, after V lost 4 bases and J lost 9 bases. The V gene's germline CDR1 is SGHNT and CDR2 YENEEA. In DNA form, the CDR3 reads TGTGCCAGCAGCTCGACAGGGCAGGTTGAGCAGTTCTTC. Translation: CASSSTGQVEQFF.

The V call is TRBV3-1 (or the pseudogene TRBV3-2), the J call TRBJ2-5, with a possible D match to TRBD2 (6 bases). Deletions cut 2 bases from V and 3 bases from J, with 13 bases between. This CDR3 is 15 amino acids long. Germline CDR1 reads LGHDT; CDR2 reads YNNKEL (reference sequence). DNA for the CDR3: TGTGCCAGCAGCCAATTATCAGGCGGGAAAGAGACCCAGTACTTC. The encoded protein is CASSQLSGGKETQYF.

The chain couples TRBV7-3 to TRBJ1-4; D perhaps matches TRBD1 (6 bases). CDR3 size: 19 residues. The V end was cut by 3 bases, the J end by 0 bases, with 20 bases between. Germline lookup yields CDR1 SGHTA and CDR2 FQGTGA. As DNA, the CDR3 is TGTGCCAGCAGCTTCCCCGAGGGGGACGGAAGCGCAACTAATGAAAAACTGTTTTTT. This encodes CASSFPEGDGSATNEKLFF.

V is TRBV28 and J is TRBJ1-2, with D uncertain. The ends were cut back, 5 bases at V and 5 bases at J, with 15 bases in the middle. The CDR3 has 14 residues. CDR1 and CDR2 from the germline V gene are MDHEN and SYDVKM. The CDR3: CASSPPERRYGYTF. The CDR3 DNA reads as TGTGCCAGCAGTCCCCCGGAGAGGCGATATGGCTACACCTTC.

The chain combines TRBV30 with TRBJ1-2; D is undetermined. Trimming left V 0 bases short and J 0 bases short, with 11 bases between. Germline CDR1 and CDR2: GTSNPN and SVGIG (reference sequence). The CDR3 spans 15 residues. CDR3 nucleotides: TGTGCCTGGAGTGTACGGCACAGCTCTAACTATGGCTACACCTTC. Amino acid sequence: CAWSVRHSSNYGYTF.

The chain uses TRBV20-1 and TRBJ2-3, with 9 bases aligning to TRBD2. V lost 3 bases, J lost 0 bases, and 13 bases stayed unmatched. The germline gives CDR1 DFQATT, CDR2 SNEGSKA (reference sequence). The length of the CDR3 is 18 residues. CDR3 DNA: TGCAGTGCTAGTGATAGCGGGAGCTACCGGATGAGCACAGATACGCAGTATTTT. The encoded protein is CSASDSGSYRMSTDTQYF.

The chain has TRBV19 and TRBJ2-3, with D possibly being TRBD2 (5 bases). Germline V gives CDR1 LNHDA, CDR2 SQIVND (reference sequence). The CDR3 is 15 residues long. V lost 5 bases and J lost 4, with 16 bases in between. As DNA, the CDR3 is TGTGCCAGTAGTTCCATTAGCCGAGCGGCAGATACGCAGTATTTT. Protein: CASSSISRAADTQYF.

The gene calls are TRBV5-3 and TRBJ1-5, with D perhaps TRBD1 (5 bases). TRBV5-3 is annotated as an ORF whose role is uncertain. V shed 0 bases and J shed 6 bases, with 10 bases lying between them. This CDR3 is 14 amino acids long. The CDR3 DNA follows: TGTGCCAGAAGCTTGGGGCCCGGGGGTCAGCCCCAGCATTTT. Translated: CARSLGPGGQPQHF.

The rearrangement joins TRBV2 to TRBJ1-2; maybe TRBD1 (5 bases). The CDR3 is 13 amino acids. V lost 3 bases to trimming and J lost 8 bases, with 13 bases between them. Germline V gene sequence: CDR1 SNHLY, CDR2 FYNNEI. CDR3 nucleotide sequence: TGTGCCAGCAGTGATGAGACAGTTGGCGGCTACACCTTC. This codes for CASSDETVGGYTF.

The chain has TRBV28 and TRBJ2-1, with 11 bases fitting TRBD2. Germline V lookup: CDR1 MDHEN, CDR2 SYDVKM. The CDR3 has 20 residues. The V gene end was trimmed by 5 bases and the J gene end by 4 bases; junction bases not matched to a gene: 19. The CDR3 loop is CASSGYSGRAERGKYNEQFF. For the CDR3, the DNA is TGTGCCAGCAGTGGATATAGCGGGAGGGCCGAGCGAGGGAAATACAATGAGCAGTTCTTC.

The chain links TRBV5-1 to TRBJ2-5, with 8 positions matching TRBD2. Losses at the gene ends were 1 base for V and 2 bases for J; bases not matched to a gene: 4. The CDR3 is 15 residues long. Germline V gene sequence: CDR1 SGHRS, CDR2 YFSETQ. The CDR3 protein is CASSLRAGAQETQYF. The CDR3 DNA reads TGCGCCAGCAGCTTGAGAGCGGGGGCTCAAGAGACCCAGTACTTC.

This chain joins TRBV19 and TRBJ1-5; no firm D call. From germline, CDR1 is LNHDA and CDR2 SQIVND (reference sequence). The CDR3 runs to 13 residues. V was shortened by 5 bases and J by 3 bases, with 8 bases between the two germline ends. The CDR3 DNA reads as TGTGCCAGTAGTCGGAGGGACAATCAGCCCCAGCATTTT. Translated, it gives CASSRRDNQPQHF.

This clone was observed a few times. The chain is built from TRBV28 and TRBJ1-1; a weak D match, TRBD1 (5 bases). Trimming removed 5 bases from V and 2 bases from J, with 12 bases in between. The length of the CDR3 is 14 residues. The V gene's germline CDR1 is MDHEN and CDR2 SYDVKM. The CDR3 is CASSLTGYNTEAFF. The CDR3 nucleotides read TGTGCCAGCAGTCTTACAGGCTATAACACTGAAGCTTTCTTT.

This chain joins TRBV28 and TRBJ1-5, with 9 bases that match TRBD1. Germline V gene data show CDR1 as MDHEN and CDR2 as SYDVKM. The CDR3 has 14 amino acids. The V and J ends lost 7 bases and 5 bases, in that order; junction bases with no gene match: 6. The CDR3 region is CASKQGARDQPQHF. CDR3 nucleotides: TGTGCCAGCAAACAGGGGGCGCGGGATCAGCCCCAGCATTTT.

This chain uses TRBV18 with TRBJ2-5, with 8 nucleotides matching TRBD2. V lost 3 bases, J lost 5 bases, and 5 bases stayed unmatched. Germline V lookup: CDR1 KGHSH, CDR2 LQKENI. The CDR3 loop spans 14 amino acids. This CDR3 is CASSPTGGAETQYF. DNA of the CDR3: TGTGCCAGCTCACCCACCGGGGGGGCGGAGACCCAGTACTTC.

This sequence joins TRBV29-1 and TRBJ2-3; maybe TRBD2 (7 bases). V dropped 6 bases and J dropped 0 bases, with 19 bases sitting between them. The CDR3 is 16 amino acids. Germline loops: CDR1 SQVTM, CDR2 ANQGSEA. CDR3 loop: CSVRGGNRASTDTQYF. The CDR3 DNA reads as TGCAGCGTGAGGGGGGGGAACCGAGCTAGCACAGATACGCAGTATTTT.

The CDR3 sequence is CASIAGSPREQFF. The CDR3 DNA is TGTGCCAGCATAGCGGGGTCCCCCCGTGAGCAGTTCTTC. The rearrangement joins TRBV6-6 to TRBJ2-1, with 8 bases that match TRBD2. The V and J ends lost 7 bases and 9 bases, in that order; junction bases with no gene match: 8. The CDR3 is made up of 13 amino acids. CDR1 MNHNY and CDR2 SVGAGI come from the germline V gene (reference sequence).

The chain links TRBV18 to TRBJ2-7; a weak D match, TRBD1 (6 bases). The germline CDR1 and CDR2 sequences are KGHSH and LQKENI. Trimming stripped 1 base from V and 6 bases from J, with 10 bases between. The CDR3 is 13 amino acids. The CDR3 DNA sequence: TGTGCCAGCTCACCACAAGGGGGAATCGAGCAGTACTTC. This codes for CASSPQGGIEQYF.

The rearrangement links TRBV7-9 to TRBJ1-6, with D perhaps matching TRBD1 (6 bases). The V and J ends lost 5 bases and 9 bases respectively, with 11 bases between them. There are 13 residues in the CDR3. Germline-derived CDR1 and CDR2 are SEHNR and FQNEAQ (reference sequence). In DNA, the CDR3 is TGTGCCAGCAGCCTCAGGGGTAGTTCACCCCTCCACTTT. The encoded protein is CASSLRGSSPLHF.

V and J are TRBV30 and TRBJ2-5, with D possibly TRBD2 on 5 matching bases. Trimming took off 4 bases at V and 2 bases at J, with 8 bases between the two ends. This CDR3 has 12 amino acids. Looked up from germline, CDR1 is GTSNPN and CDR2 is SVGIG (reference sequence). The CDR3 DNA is TGTGCCTGGAAATCGGGACAAGAGACCCAGTACTTC. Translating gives CAWKSGQETQYF.

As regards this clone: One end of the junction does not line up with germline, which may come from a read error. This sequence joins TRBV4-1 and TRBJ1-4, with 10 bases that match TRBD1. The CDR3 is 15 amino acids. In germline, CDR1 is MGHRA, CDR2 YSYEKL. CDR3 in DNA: TGCGCCAGCAGCTCGCGACAGGGGGCTAACGAAAAACTGTTTTTT. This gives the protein CASSSRQGANEKLFF.

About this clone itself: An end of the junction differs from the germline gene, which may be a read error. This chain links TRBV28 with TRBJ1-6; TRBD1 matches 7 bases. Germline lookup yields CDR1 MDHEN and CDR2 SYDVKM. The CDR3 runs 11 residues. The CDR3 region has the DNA TGTGCCAGCAGTTTGGGGACAGCCCGGGACTTT. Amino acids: CASSLGTARDF.